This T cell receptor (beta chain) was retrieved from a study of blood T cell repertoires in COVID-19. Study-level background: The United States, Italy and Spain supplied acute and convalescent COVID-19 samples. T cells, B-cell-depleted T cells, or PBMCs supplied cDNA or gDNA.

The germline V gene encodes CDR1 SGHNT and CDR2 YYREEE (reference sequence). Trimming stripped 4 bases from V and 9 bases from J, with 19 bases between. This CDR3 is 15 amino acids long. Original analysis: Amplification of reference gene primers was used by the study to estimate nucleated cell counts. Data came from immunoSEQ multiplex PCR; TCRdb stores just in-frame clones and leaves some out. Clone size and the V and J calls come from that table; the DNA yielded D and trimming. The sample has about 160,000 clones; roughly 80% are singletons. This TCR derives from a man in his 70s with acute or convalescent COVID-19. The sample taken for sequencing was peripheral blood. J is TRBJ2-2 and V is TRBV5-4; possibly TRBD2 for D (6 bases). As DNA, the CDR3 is TGTGCCAGCAGCCCGGATGGGTCGGGAGAAAGGGAGCTGTTTTTT. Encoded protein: CASSPDGSGERELFF.